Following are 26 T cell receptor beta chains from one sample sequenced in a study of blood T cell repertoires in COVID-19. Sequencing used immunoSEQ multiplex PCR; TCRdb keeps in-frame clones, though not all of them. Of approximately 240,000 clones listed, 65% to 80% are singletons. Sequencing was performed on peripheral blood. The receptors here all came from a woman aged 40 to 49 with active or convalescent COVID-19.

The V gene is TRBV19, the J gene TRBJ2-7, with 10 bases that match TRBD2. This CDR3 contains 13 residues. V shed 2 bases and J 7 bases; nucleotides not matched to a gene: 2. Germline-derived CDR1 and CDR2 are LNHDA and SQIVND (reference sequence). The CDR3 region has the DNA TGTGCCAGTAGTATAAAACTAGCGGGGGAGCAGTACTTC. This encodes CASSIKLAGEQYF. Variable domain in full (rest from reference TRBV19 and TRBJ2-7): DGGITQSPKYLFRKEGQNVTLSCEQNLNHDAMYWYRQDPGQGLRLIYYSQIVNDFQKGDIAEGYSVSREKKESFPLTVTSAQKNPTAFYLCASSIKLAGEQYFGPGTRLTVT.

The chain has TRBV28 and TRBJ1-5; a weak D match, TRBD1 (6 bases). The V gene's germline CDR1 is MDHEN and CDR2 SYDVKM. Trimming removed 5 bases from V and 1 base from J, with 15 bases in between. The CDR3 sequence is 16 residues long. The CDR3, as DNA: TGTGCCAGCAGTCCGGCGATACAGGGAAGCAATCAGCCCCAGCATTTT. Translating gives CASSPAIQGSNQPQHF.

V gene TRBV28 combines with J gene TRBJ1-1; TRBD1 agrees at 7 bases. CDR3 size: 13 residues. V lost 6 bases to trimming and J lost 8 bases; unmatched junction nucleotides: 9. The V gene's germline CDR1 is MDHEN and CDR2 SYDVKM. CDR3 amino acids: CASSSTGAEEAFF. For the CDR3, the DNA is TGTGCCAGCAGCTCCACAGGGGCGGAGGAAGCTTTCTTT. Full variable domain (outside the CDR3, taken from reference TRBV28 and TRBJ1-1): DVKVTQSSRYLVKRTGEKVFLECVQDMDHENMFWYRQDPGLGLRLIYFSYDVKMKEKGDIPEGYSVSREKKERFSLILESASTNQTSMYLCASSSTGAEEAFFGQGTRLTVV.

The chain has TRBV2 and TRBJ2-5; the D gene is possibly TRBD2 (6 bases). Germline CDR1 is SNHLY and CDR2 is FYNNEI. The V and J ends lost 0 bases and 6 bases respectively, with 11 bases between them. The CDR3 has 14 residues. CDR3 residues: CASSEAPGGKTQYF. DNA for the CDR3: TGTGCCAGCAGTGAAGCACCAGGAGGGAAGACCCAGTACTTC.

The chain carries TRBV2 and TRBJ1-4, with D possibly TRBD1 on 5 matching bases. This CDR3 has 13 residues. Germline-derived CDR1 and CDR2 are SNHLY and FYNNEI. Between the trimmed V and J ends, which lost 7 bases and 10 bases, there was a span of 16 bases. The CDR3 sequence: CASTTVQGGKLFF. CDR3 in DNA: TGTGCCAGCACCACGGTTCAGGGTGGAAAACTGTTTTTT.

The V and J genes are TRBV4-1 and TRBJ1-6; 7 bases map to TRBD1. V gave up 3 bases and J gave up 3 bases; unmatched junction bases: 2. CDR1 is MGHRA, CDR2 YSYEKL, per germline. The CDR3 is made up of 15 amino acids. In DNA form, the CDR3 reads TGCGCCAGCAGCCAGCGACAGGGCTATAATTCACCCCTCCACTTT. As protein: CASSQRQGYNSPLHF.

The CDR3 loop is CASSQLNQPQHF. The CDR3 DNA is TGTGCCAGCAGCCAACTAAATCAGCCCCAGCATTTT. The chain joins TRBV3-1 (or the pseudogene TRBV3-2) to TRBJ1-5; D gene ambiguous. Germline V gene lookup returns CDR1 LGHDT and CDR2 YNNKEL (reference sequence). Trimming pared 2 bases from V and 4 bases from J, leaving 3 bases between. This CDR3 has 12 residues.

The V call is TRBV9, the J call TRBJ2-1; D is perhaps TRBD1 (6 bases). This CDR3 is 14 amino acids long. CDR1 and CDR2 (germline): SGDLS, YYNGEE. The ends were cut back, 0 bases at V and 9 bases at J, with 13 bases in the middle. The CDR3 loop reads CASSVVQGKGEQFF. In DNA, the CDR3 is TGTGCCAGCAGCGTAGTGCAGGGGAAGGGTGAGCAGTTCTTC. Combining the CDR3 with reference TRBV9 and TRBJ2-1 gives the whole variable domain DSGVTQTPKHLITATGQRVTLRCSPRSGDLSVYWYQQSLDQGLQFLIQYYNGEERAKGNILERFSAQQFPDLHSELNLSSLELGDSALYFCASSVVQGKGEQFFGPGTRLTVL.

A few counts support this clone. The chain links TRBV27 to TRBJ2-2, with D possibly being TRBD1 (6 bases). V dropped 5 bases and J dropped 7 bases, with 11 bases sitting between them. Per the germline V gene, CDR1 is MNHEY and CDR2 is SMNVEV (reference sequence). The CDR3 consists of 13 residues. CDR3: CASSVWGRGELFF. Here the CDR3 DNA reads TGTGCCAGCAGTGTGTGGGGGCGCGGGGAGCTGTTTTTT.

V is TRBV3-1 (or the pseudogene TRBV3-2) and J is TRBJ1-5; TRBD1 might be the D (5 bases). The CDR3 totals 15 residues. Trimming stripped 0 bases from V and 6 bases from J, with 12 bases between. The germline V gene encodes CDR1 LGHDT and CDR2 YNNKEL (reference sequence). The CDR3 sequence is CASSQDGQGLQPQHF. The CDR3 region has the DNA TGTGCCAGCAGCCAAGATGGGCAGGGACTTCAGCCCCAGCATTTT.

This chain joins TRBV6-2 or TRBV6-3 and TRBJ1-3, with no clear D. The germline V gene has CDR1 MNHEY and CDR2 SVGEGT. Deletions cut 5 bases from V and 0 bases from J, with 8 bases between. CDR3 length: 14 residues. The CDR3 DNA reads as TGTGCCAGCAGTCTCCTGAGCTCTGGAAACACCATATATTTT. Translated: CASSLLSSGNTIYF.

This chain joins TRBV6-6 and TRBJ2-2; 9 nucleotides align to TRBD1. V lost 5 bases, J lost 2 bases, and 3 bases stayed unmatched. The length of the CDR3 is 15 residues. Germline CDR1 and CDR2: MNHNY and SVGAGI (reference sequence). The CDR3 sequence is CASSLGQGNTGELFF. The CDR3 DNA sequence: TGTGCCAGCAGTCTGGGACAGGGAAACACCGGGGAGCTGTTTTTT.

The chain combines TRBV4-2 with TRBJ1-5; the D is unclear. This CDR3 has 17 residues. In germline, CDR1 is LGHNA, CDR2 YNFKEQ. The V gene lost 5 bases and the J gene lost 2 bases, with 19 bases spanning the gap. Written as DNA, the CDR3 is TGTGCCAGCAGCTCAACAGCCCAGGCGTATGGCAATCAGCCCCAGCATTTT. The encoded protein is CASSSTAQAYGNQPQHF.

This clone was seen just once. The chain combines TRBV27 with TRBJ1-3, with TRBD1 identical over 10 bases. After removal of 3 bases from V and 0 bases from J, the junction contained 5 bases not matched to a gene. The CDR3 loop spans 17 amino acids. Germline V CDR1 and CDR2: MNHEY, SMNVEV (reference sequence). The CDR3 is CASSLTGGPYSGNTIYF. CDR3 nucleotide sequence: TGTGCCAGCAGTTTGACAGGGGGCCCCTACTCTGGAAACACCATATATTTT.

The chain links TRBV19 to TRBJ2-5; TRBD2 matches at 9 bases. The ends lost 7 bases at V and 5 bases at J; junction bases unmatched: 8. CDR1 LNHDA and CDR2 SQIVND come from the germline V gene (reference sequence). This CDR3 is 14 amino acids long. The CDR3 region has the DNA TGTGCCAGTAACACAGCGGGGGGACTTGAGACCCAGTACTTC. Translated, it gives CASNTAGGLETQYF.

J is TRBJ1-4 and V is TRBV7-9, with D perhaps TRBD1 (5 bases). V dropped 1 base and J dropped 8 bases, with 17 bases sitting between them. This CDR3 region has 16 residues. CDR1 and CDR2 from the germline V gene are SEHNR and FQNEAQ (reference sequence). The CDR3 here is CASSLEQDWAAEKLFF. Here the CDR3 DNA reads TGTGCCAGCAGCTTAGAACAGGATTGGGCAGCGGAAAAACTGTTTTTT.

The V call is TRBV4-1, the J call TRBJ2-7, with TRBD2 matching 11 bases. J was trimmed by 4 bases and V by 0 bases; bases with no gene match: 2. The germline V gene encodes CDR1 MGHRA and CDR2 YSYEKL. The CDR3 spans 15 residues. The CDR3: CASSQETSGVYEQYF. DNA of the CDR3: TGCGCCAGCAGCCAAGAGACTAGCGGGGTGTACGAGCAGTACTTC.

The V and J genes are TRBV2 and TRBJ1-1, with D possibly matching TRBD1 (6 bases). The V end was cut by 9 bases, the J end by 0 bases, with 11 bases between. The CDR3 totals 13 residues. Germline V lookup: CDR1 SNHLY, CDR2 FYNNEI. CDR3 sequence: CARGGQMNTEAFF. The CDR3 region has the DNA TGTGCCAGGGGGGGGCAGATGAACACTGAAGCTTTCTTT.

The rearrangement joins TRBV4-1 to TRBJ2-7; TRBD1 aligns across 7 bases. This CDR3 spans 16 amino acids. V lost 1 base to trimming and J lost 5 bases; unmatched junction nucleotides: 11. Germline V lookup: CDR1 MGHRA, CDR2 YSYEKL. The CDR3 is CASSQGPPGQFHEQYF. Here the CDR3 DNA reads TGCGCCAGCAGCCAAGGACCCCCGGGACAGTTCCACGAGCAGTACTTC.

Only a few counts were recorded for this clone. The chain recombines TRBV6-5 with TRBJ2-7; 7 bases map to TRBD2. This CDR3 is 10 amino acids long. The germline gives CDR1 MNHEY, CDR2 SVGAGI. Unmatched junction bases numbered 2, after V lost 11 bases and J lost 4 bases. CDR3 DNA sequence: TGTGCCGCGGGAGCTTACGAGCAGTACTTC. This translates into CAAGAYEQYF.

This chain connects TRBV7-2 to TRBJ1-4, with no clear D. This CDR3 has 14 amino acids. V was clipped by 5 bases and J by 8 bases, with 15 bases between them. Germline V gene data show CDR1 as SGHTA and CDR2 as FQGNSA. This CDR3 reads CASSPTPRPEKLFF. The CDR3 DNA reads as TGTGCCAGCAGCCCCACGCCGCGGCCCGAAAAACTGTTTTTT.

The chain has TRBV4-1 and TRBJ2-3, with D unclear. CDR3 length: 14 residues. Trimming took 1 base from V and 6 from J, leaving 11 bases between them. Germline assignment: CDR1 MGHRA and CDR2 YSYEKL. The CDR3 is CASSQVTVGDTQYF. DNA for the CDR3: TGCGCCAGCAGCCAAGTAACAGTTGGGGATACGCAGTATTTT.

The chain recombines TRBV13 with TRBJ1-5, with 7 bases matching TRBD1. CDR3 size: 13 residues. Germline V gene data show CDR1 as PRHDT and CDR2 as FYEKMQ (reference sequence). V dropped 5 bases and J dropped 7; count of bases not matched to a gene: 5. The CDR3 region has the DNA TGTGCCAGCAGCGAGGCCAGGGGGCAGCCCCAGCATTTT. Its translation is CASSEARGQPQHF.

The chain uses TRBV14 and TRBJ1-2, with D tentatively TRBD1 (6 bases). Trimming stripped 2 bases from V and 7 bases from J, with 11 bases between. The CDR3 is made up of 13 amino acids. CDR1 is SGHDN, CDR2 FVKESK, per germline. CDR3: CASSQRQGFGYTF. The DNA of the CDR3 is TGTGCCAGCAGCCAAAGGCAGGGGTTTGGCTACACCTTC.

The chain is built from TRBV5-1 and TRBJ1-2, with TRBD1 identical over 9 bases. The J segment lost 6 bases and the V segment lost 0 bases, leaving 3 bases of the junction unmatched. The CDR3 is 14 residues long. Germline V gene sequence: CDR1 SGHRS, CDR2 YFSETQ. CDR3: CASSLDRGQNGYTF. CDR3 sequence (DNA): TGCGCCAGCAGCTTGGACAGGGGGCAGAATGGCTACACCTTC.

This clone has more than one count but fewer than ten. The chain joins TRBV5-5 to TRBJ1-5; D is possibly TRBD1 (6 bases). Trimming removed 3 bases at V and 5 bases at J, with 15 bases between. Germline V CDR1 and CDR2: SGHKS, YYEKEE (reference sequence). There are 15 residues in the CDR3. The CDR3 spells CASSSEDSFHQPQHF. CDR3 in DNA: TGTGCCAGCAGCTCGGAGGACAGCTTCCATCAGCCCCAGCATTTT.